This T cell receptor (beta chain) was recovered during a study of cytomegalovirus exposure and HLA in healthy donors. Whole-study results and caveats: Earlier results showed most TCR beta V segments being productive about 90% or about 30% of the time.

With regard to this clone: The antigen is not known.

This CDR3 has 14 amino acids. From germline, CDR1 is KGHSH and CDR2 LQKENI. Trimming cost V 1 base and J 2 bases, with 8 bases left between them. Researchers ran the PCR with 60 Vbeta and 13 Jbeta primers. Assay used: immunoSEQ multiplex PCR; TCRdb lists only in-frame clones, some missing. Among around 180,000 clones, over 70% were seen once, and the ten largest hold approximately 1.5%. Material: PBMCs. The receptor was isolated from a woman aged 30 to 39 in good health and CMV-seropositive. The chain uses TRBV18 and TRBJ1-1, with D possibly TRBD1 on 6 matching bases. The CDR3 sequence is CASSPRGLNTEAFF. In DNA form, the CDR3 reads TGTGCCAGCTCACCACGGGGGCTAAACACTGAAGCTTTCTTT.